These T cell receptor beta chains were read from a single sample in a study of blood T cell repertoires in COVID-19. Libraries were prepared by immunoSEQ multiplex PCR; TCRdb keeps only in-frame clonotypes and omits some of them. The sample contains about 140,000 clones, 70% to 90% of which appear only once. Input material: peripheral blood. These receptors were collected from a human donor in a cohort sampled during active COVID-19. Each CDR3 is given with its conserved first and last residue. Each record gives: clone size, D gene, J gene, V gene, CDR3 DNA, CDR3 protein. The D gene is left open where the match is weak. The listing skips clone size in some rows; elsewhere it reads once, few, many or a size class.

abundance: .
d_gene: .
j_gene: TRBJ1-3
v_gene: TRBV6-1
CDR3nt: TGTGCCAGCAGTGAATTGGCAGGAAACACCATATATTTT
CDR3aa: CASSELAGNTIYF

abundance: .
d_gene: TRBD2
j_gene: TRBJ2-1
v_gene: TRBV6-2/TRBV6-3
CDR3nt: TGTGCCAGCAGTTACTCCGGCGTCCTGGCGGGAGCATCGGGCAGTGAGCAGTTCTTC
CDR3aa: CASSYSGVLAGASGSEQFF

abundance: .
d_gene: TRBD2
j_gene: TRBJ2-7
v_gene: TRBV2
CDR3nt: TGTGCCAGGAGTAGCGGGGGGGCCTACGAGCAGTACTTC
CDR3aa: CARSSGGAYEQYF

abundance: .
d_gene: .
j_gene: TRBJ1-6
v_gene: TRBV3-1/TRBV3-2
CDR3nt: TGTGCCAGCAGCCAAGGATTACAGGGCTTTAATTCACCCCTCCACTTT
CDR3aa: CASSQGLQGFNSPLHF

abundance: few
d_gene: TRBD1
j_gene: TRBJ2-3
v_gene: TRBV12-3/TRBV12-4
CDR3nt: TGTGCCAGCAGGGCTGGCAGGGGGCCGAGGCAGTATTTT
CDR3aa: CASRAGRGPRQYF

abundance: .
d_gene: TRBD1
j_gene: TRBJ1-1
v_gene: TRBV9
CDR3nt: TGTGCCAGCAGCGGTGGGACAGTTGAAGCTTTCTTT
CDR3aa: CASSGGTVEAFF

abundance: .
d_gene: .
j_gene: TRBJ1-5
v_gene: TRBV15
CDR3nt: TGTGCCACCAGCAGGGTAAGGGGCGGTCAGCCCCAGCATTTT
CDR3aa: CATSRVRGGQPQHF

abundance: .
d_gene: TRBD1
j_gene: TRBJ1-6
v_gene: TRBV28
CDR3nt: TGTGCCAGCAGATTACCCCGACAGGGGGCGCACTCACCCCTCCACTTT
CDR3aa: CASRLPRQGAHSPLHF

abundance: .
d_gene: TRBD1
j_gene: TRBJ1-5
v_gene: TRBV5-8
CDR3nt: TGTGCCAGCAGCCTGGGGACAGGGGGTAGCAATCAGCCCCAGCATTTT
CDR3aa: CASSLGTGGSNQPQHF

abundance: once
d_gene: TRBD1
j_gene: TRBJ1-1
v_gene: TRBV2
CDR3nt: TGTGCCAGCACTCGGGACAGGGGCTTCGTGAACACTGAAGCTTTCTTT
CDR3aa: CASTRDRGFVNTEAFF

abundance: once
d_gene: TRBD1
j_gene: TRBJ1-1
v_gene: TRBV29-1
CDR3nt: TGCAGCGTTGAATCCGAGGGACAGGACTTT
CDR3aa: CSVESEGQDF

abundance: .
d_gene: TRBD1
j_gene: TRBJ2-3
v_gene: TRBV27
CDR3nt: TGTGCCAGCAGCCAGGGACAGGCGTTCACAGATACGCAGTATTTT
CDR3aa: CASSQGQAFTDTQYF

abundance: .
d_gene: .
j_gene: TRBJ2-2
v_gene: TRBV7-3
CDR3nt: TGTGCCAGCCGATCCCGCTCGGACACCGGGGAGCTGTTTTTT
CDR3aa: CASRSRSDTGELFF

abundance: .
d_gene: TRBD2
j_gene: TRBJ2-2
v_gene: TRBV4-1
CDR3nt: TGCGCCAGCAGCCAAGATGCGGGGGAGAACACCGGGGAGCTGTTTTTT
CDR3aa: CASSQDAGENTGELFF

abundance: .
d_gene: TRBD1
j_gene: TRBJ2-3
v_gene: TRBV27
CDR3nt: TGTGCCAGCAAATCCGGGACAGGGTTGTTCGGTAATACAGATACGCAGTATTTT
CDR3aa: CASKSGTGLFGNTDTQYF

abundance: .
d_gene: .
j_gene: TRBJ2-3
v_gene: TRBV2
CDR3nt: TGTGCCAGCAGTGTAACAGATACGCAGTATTTT
CDR3aa: CASSVTDTQYF

abundance: .
d_gene: .
j_gene: TRBJ2-2
v_gene: TRBV19
CDR3nt: TGTGCCAGTAGTATAGCCTATAGTTCTACCGGGGAGCTGTTTTTT
CDR3aa: CASSIAYSSTGELFF

abundance: .
d_gene: .
j_gene: TRBJ2-7
v_gene: TRBV21-1
CDR3nt: TGTGCCAGCCCCCACTCTACAGAGTCGCGCTCCTACGAGCAGTACTTC
CDR3aa: CASPHSTESRSYEQYF

abundance: .
d_gene: TRBD1
j_gene: TRBJ1-5
v_gene: TRBV9
CDR3nt: TGTGCCAGCAGCGTAGGACAGGGACATGATCAGCCCCAGCATTTT
CDR3aa: CASSVGQGHDQPQHF

abundance: .
d_gene: TRBD2
j_gene: TRBJ2-5
v_gene: TRBV5-1
CDR3nt: TGCGCCAGCAGCCCGGGTCGTAGCGGGGGGGCCTTGGAGACCCAGTACTTC
CDR3aa: CASSPGRSGGALETQYF

abundance: .
d_gene: TRBD2
j_gene: TRBJ2-4
v_gene: TRBV13
CDR3nt: TGTGCCAGCAGCTTCTCTAGCGGGGGGGCCAAAAACATTCAGTACTTC
CDR3aa: CASSFSSGGAKNIQYF

abundance: once
d_gene: .
j_gene: TRBJ2-7
v_gene: TRBV4-1
CDR3nt: TGCGCCAGCAGCCAGGGTGCGGGAAGGACCTACGAGCAGTACTTC
CDR3aa: CASSQGAGRTYEQYF

abundance: .
d_gene: TRBD1
j_gene: TRBJ2-2
v_gene: TRBV5-5
CDR3nt: TGTGCCAGCAGTCTGACGGGACAGGGGACCACCGGGGAGCTGTTTTTT
CDR3aa: CASSLTGQGTTGELFF

abundance: .
d_gene: TRBD1
j_gene: TRBJ1-2
v_gene: TRBV7-2
CDR3nt: TGTGCCAGCAGCCTCCAACAGGGGATCTTTCCCCGCTATGGCTACACCTTC
CDR3aa: CASSLQQGIFPRYGYTF

abundance: .
d_gene: .
j_gene: TRBJ2-6
v_gene: TRBV2
CDR3nt: TGTGCCTTTAGGAGTTCTTCTGGGGCCAACGTCCTGACTTTC
CDR3aa: CAFRSSSGANVLTF

abundance: .
d_gene: .
j_gene: TRBJ2-2
v_gene: TRBV21-1
CDR3nt: TGTGCCAGCACCGGTCTAGCGGGAGGTAACACCGGGGAGCTGTTTTTT
CDR3aa: CASTGLAGGNTGELFF

abundance: .
d_gene: .
j_gene: TRBJ1-1
v_gene: TRBV27
CDR3nt: TGTGCCAGCAGTTTGTCCAGGGCTTTGAACACTGAAGCTTTCTTT
CDR3aa: CASSLSRALNTEAFF

abundance: .
d_gene: .
j_gene: TRBJ2-7
v_gene: TRBV27
CDR3nt: TGTGCCAGCAGTCCCTCGGGGTCCTACGAGCAGTACTTC
CDR3aa: CASSPSGSYEQYF

abundance: .
d_gene: TRBD1
j_gene: TRBJ2-2
v_gene: TRBV7-9
CDR3nt: TGTGCCAGCAGCTCGCCGGGACAGGGGACGAACACCGGGGAGCTGTTTTTT
CDR3aa: CASSSPGQGTNTGELFF

abundance: .
d_gene: TRBD1
j_gene: TRBJ1-2
v_gene: TRBV5-4
CDR3nt: TGTGCCAGCAGCAACATCGGGACAGGGGTTTTGTACACCTTC
CDR3aa: CASSNIGTGVLYTF

abundance: few
d_gene: .
j_gene: TRBJ2-3
v_gene: TRBV23-1
CDR3nt: TGCGCCAAACTAGGTCCGAATTGTCATTCTCCAGATACGCAGTATTTT
CDR3aa: CAKLGPNCHSPDTQYF

abundance: .
d_gene: .
j_gene: TRBJ1-1
v_gene: TRBV27
CDR3nt: TGTGCCAGCAGGTTTGACATCAACACTGAAGCTTTCTTT
CDR3aa: CASRFDINTEAFF

abundance: few
d_gene: .
j_gene: TRBJ2-1
v_gene: TRBV7-3
CDR3nt: TGTGCCAGCAGCTTTGCGTTGGGGGGTGAGCAGTTCTTC
CDR3aa: CASSFALGGEQFF

abundance: .
d_gene: .
j_gene: TRBJ1-2
v_gene: TRBV19
CDR3nt: TGTGCCAGTAGAAGTAGCAACTATGGCTACACCTTC
CDR3aa: CASRSSNYGYTF

abundance: .
d_gene: .
j_gene: TRBJ1-5
v_gene: TRBV28
CDR3nt: TGTGCCAGCAGTTTTAATTTTCGGGGAGGTCAGCCCCAGCATTTT
CDR3aa: CASSFNFRGGQPQHF

abundance: .
d_gene: TRBD2
j_gene: TRBJ2-1
v_gene: TRBV7-9
CDR3nt: TGTGCCAGCAGCAGCACTAGCGGGAGTTACAATGAGCAGTTCTTC
CDR3aa: CASSSTSGSYNEQFF

abundance: once
d_gene: .
j_gene: TRBJ1-4
v_gene: TRBV7-9
CDR3nt: TGTGCCAGCAGCCAGGGTAGAGAAAAACTGTTTTTT
CDR3aa: CASSQGREKLFF

abundance: .
d_gene: .
j_gene: TRBJ2-2
v_gene: TRBV5-1
CDR3nt: TGCGCCAGCAGCTTGCAACGGGAGATCGGGGAGCTGTTTTTT
CDR3aa: CASSLQREIGELFF

abundance: .
d_gene: TRBD1
j_gene: TRBJ2-7
v_gene: TRBV13
CDR3nt: TGTGCCAGCAGCTTAGGACAGGGGACCTACGAGCAGTACTTC
CDR3aa: CASSLGQGTYEQYF

abundance: .
d_gene: .
j_gene: TRBJ1-2
v_gene: TRBV7-2
CDR3nt: TGTGCCAGCAGCTTAGAGTCGGGTTATGGCTACACCTTC
CDR3aa: CASSLESGYGYTF

abundance: .
d_gene: .
j_gene: TRBJ2-5
v_gene: TRBV21-1
CDR3nt: TGTGCCAGCAGAACCCACAGTGCTGGGGAGACCCAGTACTTC
CDR3aa: CASRTHSAGETQYF

abundance: .
d_gene: TRBD2
j_gene: TRBJ2-7
v_gene: TRBV9
CDR3nt: TGTGCCAGCAGCGTAGGCCCAGCGGGAGAGGATGAGCAGTACTTC
CDR3aa: CASSVGPAGEDEQYF

abundance: .
d_gene: TRBD2
j_gene: TRBJ2-7
v_gene: TRBV2
CDR3nt: TGTGCCAGCATCCGGACTAGCGGGAGTCATGGCGAGCAGTACTTC
CDR3aa: CASIRTSGSHGEQYF